This paragraph covers one T cell receptor (beta chain) sequence. The sample is drawn from a study of blood T cell repertoires in COVID-19. The CDR3 length is 13 residues. The V gene lost 8 bases and the J gene lost 9 bases, with 17 bases spanning the gap. From germline, CDR1 is SGHVS and CDR2 FQNEAQ. The repertoire was sequenced with immunoSEQ multiplex PCR; TCRdb's copy has only in-frame clones and lacks some. This sample has over 100,000 clones, with roughly 83% found just once. The TCR sequence derives from a woman aged 55-69 years with acute or convalescent COVID-19. The source material was peripheral blood. V is TRBV7-8 and J is TRBJ1-5; a possible D gene is TRBD1 (5 bases). CDR3 coding DNA: TGTGCCAGCGACGTTGGAGTGGGGGGGCCCCAGCATTTT. Its translation is CASDVGVGGPQHF.